This paragraph covers one T cell receptor beta chain sequence. The antigen remains undetermined. RNA, at about 0.5 to 1 ug, was reverse transcribed with random hexamers. A single record per CDR3 protein comes from TCRdb applying MiXCR to the immunoSEQ multiplex PCR reads. The sample records approximately 160,000 distinct CDR3 sequences, roughly 95% being singletons. This CDR3 has 16 residues. CDR1 is SGDLS, CDR2 YYNGEE, per germline. Trimming stripped 2 bases from V and 2 bases from J, with 13 bases between. These data originate in a study of CD8 T cells in Susac syndrome. Broader study findings: CD4+ repertoires of Susac syndrome patients lacked detectable clonal expansion.

The material sequenced was CD4+ T cells from PBMCs. The chain combines TRBV9 with TRBJ1-4, with a tentative D call TRBD1 (6 bases). The sequence was collected from a human donor with Susac syndrome. DNA for the CDR3: TGTGCCAGCAGCGTCCGGGTGGGGGGCACTAATGAAAAACTGTTTTTT. Translating gives CASSVRVGGTNEKLFF.